These 21 T cell receptor beta chains were all obtained from the same sample, sequenced in a study of blood T cell repertoires in COVID-19. Method: immunoSEQ multiplex PCR; TCRdb's copy keeps in-frame clones and lacks some. This sample yields about 330,000 clones, of which about 89% are seen a single time; less than 6% belongs to the top ten. The sample comprised PBMCs or T cells enriched from blood (not recorded which). These receptors were collected from a woman aged 25 to 39 who had recovered from COVID-19.

This clone was counted a few times. The genes are TRBV19 and TRBJ1-2, with 12 nucleotides matching TRBD1. Trimming removed 9 bases from V and 8 bases from J; junction bases left unmatched: 7. This CDR3 has 13 amino acids. CDR1 is LNHDA, CDR2 SQIVND, per germline (reference sequence). The CDR3 region is CASGDRGRRGYTF. CDR3 sequence (DNA): TGTGCCAGCGGGGACAGGGGGCGGAGAGGCTACACCTTC.

The CDR3 nucleotides are TGTGCCAGCAGTGGGGACAGTAACACCGGGGAGCTGTTTTTT. Translating gives CASSGDSNTGELFF. The chain recombines TRBV2 with TRBJ2-2, with 7 positions matching TRBD1. Germline values: CDR1 SNHLY, CDR2 FYNNEI. V lost 4 bases to trimming and J lost 2 bases; unmatched junction nucleotides: 1. The CDR3 is 14 amino acids.

This clone appeared a single time. V gene TRBV7-7 combines with J gene TRBJ1-1; no clear D gene. Trimming pared 5 bases from V and 1 base from J, leaving 14 bases between. Germline V lookup: CDR1 SSHAT, CDR2 FNYEAQ (reference sequence). This CDR3 is 15 amino acids long. CDR3 loop: CASSPMGTANTEAFF. For the CDR3, the DNA is TGTGCCAGCAGCCCGATGGGTACAGCGAACACTGAAGCTTTCTTT.

The chain couples TRBV2 to TRBJ2-1; TRBD2 matches 11 bases. The germline gives CDR1 SNHLY, CDR2 FYNNEI. This CDR3 contains 15 residues. After removal of 4 bases from V and 3 bases from J, the junction contained 2 bases not matched to a gene. In nucleotides, the CDR3 is TGTGCCAGCAGTGGTGGACTAGCGGGCTACAATGAGCAGTTCTTC. Encoded protein: CASSGGLAGYNEQFF.

The gene calls are TRBV5-1 and TRBJ2-5, with D possibly being TRBD1 (6 bases). Trimming took off 4 bases at V and 5 bases at J, with 18 bases between the two ends. The V gene's germline CDR1 is SGHRS and CDR2 YFSETQ. The CDR3 sequence is 15 residues long. The CDR3 DNA is TGCGCCAGCAGCCCTACAGGGTTAGGTTTGGAGACCCAGTACTTC. The encoded protein is CASSPTGLGLETQYF.

The chain links TRBV7-9 to TRBJ2-2; a possible D gene is TRBD2 (5 bases). Germline lookup yields CDR1 SEHNR and CDR2 FQNEAQ (reference sequence). Deletions cut 5 bases from V and 5 bases from J, with 9 bases between. The CDR3 is 13 amino acids. CDR3 nucleotides: TGTGCCAGCAGCCCCGGAGGAACCGGGGAGCTGTTTTTT. The encoded protein is CASSPGGTGELFF.

Points on this clone: Distinct nucleotide sequences in the sample also encode this CDR3. The chain uses TRBV7-9 and TRBJ2-3; 7 nucleotides match TRBD2. CDR1 is SEHNR, CDR2 FQNEAQ, per germline (reference sequence). J gave up 1 base and V 5 bases, and 3 bases lay outside the gene matches. The CDR3 has 14 residues. CDR3 in DNA: TGTGCCAGCAGCCCCAGCGGGGGCACAGATACGCAGTATTTT. This sequence encodes CASSPSGGTDTQYF.

This clone was counted at least ten times. V usage is TRBV5-1 and J usage is TRBJ2-3, with TRBD2 matching 13 bases. The CDR3 covers 20 residues. Germline-derived CDR1 and CDR2 are SGHRS and YFSETQ. J was trimmed by 2 bases and V by 1 base; bases with no gene match: 13. For the CDR3, the DNA is TGCGCCAGCAGCTTGAAGCCAGGGACTAGCGGGGTCTTACACACAGATACGCAGTATTTT. It yields the protein CASSLKPGTSGVLHTDTQYF.

J is TRBJ1-1 and V is TRBV19; D call uncertain. The V and J ends lost 1 base and 4 bases respectively, with 10 bases between them. CDR1 is LNHDA, CDR2 SQIVND, per germline (reference sequence). The CDR3 totals 14 residues. Written as DNA, the CDR3 is TGTGCCAGTAGTATAGTGGGCCTTTCCACTGAAGCTTTCTTT. It is translated as CASSIVGLSTEAFF.

CDR3 loop: CASSHEVGRNEKLFF. The CDR3 DNA follows: TGTGCCAGCAGCCACGAGGTGGGGCGGAATGAAAAACTGTTTTTT. The gene calls are TRBV6-5 and TRBJ1-4; possible D gene TRBD1, 5 bases. V shed 6 bases and J shed 5 bases, with 16 bases lying between them. The CDR3 contains 15 residues. Germline lookup yields CDR1 MNHEY and CDR2 SVGAGI.

This CDR3 is CASSFAGTKPQETQYF. In DNA, the CDR3 is TGCGCCAGCAGCTTCGCTGGGACTAAACCACAAGAGACCCAGTACTTC. The genes are TRBV5-1 and TRBJ2-5; 7 positions match TRBD2. Germline CDR1 and CDR2: SGHRS and YFSETQ. V was pared by 2 bases and J by 2 bases, with 9 bases of the junction left unmatched. CDR3 length equals 16 residues.

The V call is TRBV11-2, the J call TRBJ2-2, with a possible D match to TRBD2 (5 bases). Germline CDR1 SGHAT, CDR2 FQNNGV. Trimming took off 4 bases at V and 6 bases at J, with 12 bases between the two ends. CDR3 size: 14 residues. This chain's CDR3 is CASSSLTGAGELFF. CDR3 in DNA: TGTGCCAGCAGCTCGCTTACCGGGGCCGGGGAGCTGTTTTTT.

This clone showed up just a few times. V usage is TRBV4-1 and J usage is TRBJ2-1, with D unclear. CDR1 MGHRA and CDR2 YSYEKL come from the germline V gene. This CDR3 has 14 residues. V lost 1 base and J 4 bases, leaving 8 bases between the germline ends. The CDR3 sequence: CASSQAYGYNEQFF. The CDR3 DNA sequence: TGCGCCAGCAGCCAAGCCTACGGGTACAATGAGCAGTTCTTC.

The chain carries TRBV6-5 and TRBJ1-1, with TRBD1 matching over 10 bases. After removal of 6 bases from V and 3 bases from J, the junction contained 4 bases not matched to a gene. Looked up from germline, CDR1 is MNHEY and CDR2 is SVGAGI. This CDR3 is 14 amino acids long. This CDR3 reads CASSPDRGHTEAFF. The CDR3 region has the DNA TGTGCCAGCAGCCCCGACAGGGGGCACACTGAAGCTTTCTTT.

V and J are TRBV10-3 and TRBJ1-3; tentatively, D is TRBD1 (5 bases). The ends were cut back, 10 bases at V and 0 bases at J, with 22 bases in the middle. Germline V gives CDR1 ENHRY, CDR2 SYGVKD. The CDR3 totals 17 residues. CDR3 sequence: CATVGQGGYGSGNTIYF. The CDR3 DNA is TGTGCCACGGTTGGGCAGGGAGGGTACGGCTCTGGAAACACCATATATTTT.

This chain connects TRBV19 to TRBJ2-5; TRBD2 matches 12 bases. Germline V lookup: CDR1 LNHDA, CDR2 SQIVND (reference sequence). V lost 6 bases to trimming and J lost 5 bases; unmatched junction nucleotides: 1. CDR3 size: 13 residues. The CDR3 sequence is CASRLAGGETQYF. CDR3 bases: TGTGCCAGTAGACTAGCGGGGGGTGAGACCCAGTACTTC.

The V gene is TRBV7-2, the J gene TRBJ1-2; D unclear. The germline V gene encodes CDR1 SGHTA and CDR2 FQGNSA. V lost 4 bases to trimming and J lost 4 bases, with 22 bases between them. The CDR3 length is 17 residues. The chain's CDR3 is CASSSSHIAAVGYGYTF. Here the CDR3 DNA reads TGTGCCAGCAGCTCCAGCCACATTGCTGCGGTAGGCTATGGCTACACCTTC.

The CDR3 nucleotides read TGTGCCAGCAGTTTACCCCCCTCCGGGGAGCTGTTTTTT. Translation: CASSLPPSGELFF. The chain recombines TRBV27 with TRBJ2-2; D gene ambiguous. This CDR3 is built from 13 residues. V was cut by 2 bases and J by 6 bases, with 7 bases left in between. Germline CDR1 MNHEY, CDR2 SMNVEV (reference sequence).

The chain joins TRBV28 to TRBJ1-2, with D hard to call. Germline-derived CDR1 and CDR2 are MDHEN and SYDVKM. The CDR3 runs to 14 residues. The V and J ends lost 5 bases and 6 bases respectively, with 16 bases between them. Written as DNA, the CDR3 is TGTGCCAGCAGTGTGTTCAAACGGTCGGATGGCTACACCTTC. Protein: CASSVFKRSDGYTF.

The rearrangement links TRBV6-5 to TRBJ2-5; weak D call: TRBD2 (6 bases). Per the germline V gene, CDR1 is MNHEY and CDR2 is SVGAGI. This CDR3 comprises 14 residues. V was pared by 6 bases and J by 1 base, with 12 bases between. CDR3 sequence reads: CASRALAFQETQYF. The CDR3 coding sequence is TGTGCCAGCAGGGCCCTAGCGTTCCAAGAGACCCAGTACTTC.

This clone was seen more than once but under ten times. The chain employs TRBV5-1 and TRBJ1-1; D is possibly TRBD1 (6 bases). Trimming removed 5 bases at V and 8 bases at J, with 16 bases between. Germline values: CDR1 SGHRS, CDR2 YFSETQ. The CDR3 extends over 13 amino acids. CDR3 sequence: CASSPQGRGEAFF. CDR3 sequence (DNA): TGCGCCAGCAGTCCTCAGGGCAGGGGCGAAGCTTTCTTT.